The rows below give T cell receptor beta chains drawn from one sample of a study of shared clonotypes between healthy human individuals. Clones were sequenced by immunoSEQ multiplex PCR, and TCRdb holds only the in-frame ones, with some missing. The sample has about 670,000 clones; 72% are singletons. Sequenced material: memory CD4+ T cells sorted from blood. These receptors were taken from a woman in her twenties or thirties in good health. The CDR3 runs from the conserved cysteine through the conserved F or W. Each record gives: J gene, D gene, V gene, clone size, CDR3 DNA, CDR3 protein. A D gene is named only where the DNA matches it firmly. A clone size is listed for some rows: how often the clone was seen (once, few, many), or a class if it is expanded.

>TRBJ2-3|NA|TRBV4-1|NA
TGCGCCAGCAGCCAACCCCCCCAAGGGGATCGCACAGATACGCAGTATTTT
CASSQPPQGDRTDTQYF
>TRBJ2-5|NA|TRBV2|few
TGTGCCAGCCGAGCCGCAGGGGCTGGAGAGACCCAGTACTTC
CASRAAGAGETQYF
>TRBJ1-2|NA|TRBV20-1|NA
TGCAGTGCTAGCCAGAATGGGGGCTACACCTTC
CSASQNGGYTF
>TRBJ2-3|TRBD2|TRBV6-5|NA
TGTGCCAGCAAGGGGAACGGGAGGGCCGAAGATACGCAGTATTTT
CASKGNGRAEDTQYF
>TRBJ2-5|TRBD2|TRBV4-1|NA
TGCGCCAGCAGCCCCAGACTAGCGGGAGTCGGAGAGACCCAGTACTTC
CASSPRLAGVGETQYF
>TRBJ2-1|TRBD2|TRBV29-1|NA
TGCAGCGTGACCCCAGTGGGCCTAGCGGGCCCTACGGGGGAGCAGTTCTTC
CSVTPVGLAGPTGEQFF
>TRBJ2-7|TRBD1|TRBV2|NA
TGTGCCAGCACTCTCGGGACAGGTTCCTACGAGCAGTACTTC
CASTLGTGSYEQYF
>TRBJ2-1|NA|TRBV27|NA
TGTGCCAGCAGTTCCGCCCTCACCGATGAGCAGTTCTTC
CASSSALTDEQFF
>TRBJ1-1|NA|TRBV29-1|NA
TGCAGCGCTGCTGAGAACACTGAAGCTTTCTTT
CSAAENTEAFF
>TRBJ2-3|NA|TRBV5-8|few
TGTGCCAGCAGCTTTAGTGGGGGCACAGATACGCAGTATTTT
CASSFSGGTDTQYF
>TRBJ1-4|TRBD1|TRBV5-1|NA
TGCGCCAGCAGCAACCCGGGACAGCGCCCCGGAAAACTGTTTTTT
CASSNPGQRPGKLFF
>TRBJ2-5|NA|TRBV5-4|NA
TGTGCCAGCAGCTCGGACCCCGGGGAGACCCAGTACTTC
CASSSDPGETQYF
>TRBJ2-7|NA|TRBV10-3|few
TGTGCCATCAGTGAGCGAGAGGGGGACGAGCAGTACTTC
CAISEREGDEQYF
>TRBJ1-4|NA|TRBV11-2|NA
TGTGCCAGCAGCGGGCAGGGCCATGAAAAACTGTTTTTT
CASSGQGHEKLFF
>TRBJ2-1|TRBD2|TRBV7-2|NA
TGTGCCAGCAGCCCAAAAGCGGGGAGTCCTGTATACAATGAGCAGTTCTTC
CASSPKAGSPVYNEQFF
>TRBJ2-6|NA|TRBV28|few
TGTGCCAGCAGCAGGCTACCCGGGGCCAACGTCCTGACTTTC
CASSRLPGANVLTF
>TRBJ2-7|NA|TRBV19|NA
TGTGCCAGTAGTCTACAGGGTGGCGAGCAGTACTTC
CASSLQGGEQYF
>TRBJ2-3|TRBD2|TRBV6-5|NA
TGTGCCAGCAGTACCCGGGGGGGAGGCGCAGATACGCAGTATTTT
CASSTRGGGADTQYF
>TRBJ2-6|NA|TRBV30|NA
TGTGCCCACGACAGCTCTGGGGCCAACGTCCTGACTTTC
CAHDSSGANVLTF
>TRBJ1-5|NA|TRBV28|NA
TGTGCCAGCAGTTTAGTGGGCGCCCGGAATCAGCCCCAGCATTTT
CASSLVGARNQPQHF
>TRBJ2-3|TRBD2|TRBV27|NA
TGTGCCAGCAGACTAGCGGGTAATCCTAGCACAGATACGCAGTATTTT
CASRLAGNPSTDTQYF
>TRBJ2-5|NA|TRBV5-1|NA
TGCGCCAGCATGGGGTTTCAAGAGACCCAGTACTTC
CASMGFQETQYF
>TRBJ2-7|NA|TRBV11-2|NA
TGTGCCAGCAGCTTCAGCGGTTCCTACGAGCAGTACTTC
CASSFSGSYEQYF
>TRBJ2-1|TRBD1|TRBV5-1|few
TGCGCCAGCAGCCCGGACAGGGTCGCCTACAATGAGCAGTTCTTC
CASSPDRVAYNEQFF
>TRBJ2-7|NA|TRBV28|NA
TGTGCCAGCAACCCGGGGACAACTAACTACGAGCAGTACTTC
CASNPGTTNYEQYF
>TRBJ1-1|NA|TRBV5-1|NA
TGCGCCAGCACCCTTTCGGAGAAATTGAACACTGAAGCTTTCTTT
CASTLSEKLNTEAFF
>TRBJ2-7|TRBD2|TRBV4-1|NA
TGCGCCAGCAGCCACGCTGGAACCGGGACTAGCGGTTCCTACGAGCAGTACTTC
CASSHAGTGTSGSYEQYF
>TRBJ2-7|NA|TRBV28|NA
TGTGCCAGCAGTTTATCGGACTCCCTGGGGGAGCAGTACTTC
CASSLSDSLGEQYF
>TRBJ1-2|TRBD1|TRBV5-1|NA
TGCGCCAGCAGCTCCGGACAGGAGCTCTATGGCTACACCTTC
CASSSGQELYGYTF
>TRBJ2-2|NA|TRBV23-1|NA
TGCGCCAGCGGCCTTGCGCGGGACCGGGGAGCTGTTTTT
CASGLARDRGAVF
>TRBJ1-5|TRBD1|TRBV6-4|once
TGTGCCAGCAGTGTCGACAGGGGGGAGGATCAGCCCCAGCATTTT
CASSVDRGEDQPQHF
>TRBJ2-1|NA|TRBV10-1|NA
TGCGCCAGCAGTGATGACGGGGGTGAGAATGAGCAGTTCTTC
CASSDDGGENEQFF
>TRBJ2-2|NA|TRBV5-4|NA
TGTGCCAGCAGCCCTCGAGGGGGTGGAGGGGAGCTGTTTTTT
CASSPRGGGGELFF
>TRBJ1-5|TRBD1|TRBV19|NA
TGTGCCAGTATCATCGGCAGGGGGCTAGGTCAGCCCCAGCATTTT
CASIIGRGLGQPQHF
>TRBJ2-5|NA|TRBV5-6|NA
TGTGCCAGCAGCCGGATCGAAGGAGGGGTGGGAGCGGTATTCCCGACCCAGTACTTC
CASSRIEGGVGAVFPTQYF
>TRBJ2-7|NA|TRBV2|NA
TGTGCCAGCACCCGGGACATTTCCTACGAGCAGTACTTC
CASTRDISYEQYF
>TRBJ2-1|TRBD1|TRBV27|NA
TGTGCCAGCAGTTTCTCCGGGACAGGGAGTTTCCGCTCCTACAATGAGCAGTTCTTC
CASSFSGTGSFRSYNEQFF
>TRBJ2-1|TRBD2|TRBV4-1|few
TGCGCCAGCAGCCATACCGACATGGGACTAGCAGTCTACAATGAGCAGTTCTTC
CASSHTDMGLAVYNEQFF